This T cell receptor beta chain was sequenced during a study of T cells in Graves' hyperthyroidism and ophthalmopathy. The junction had 12 bases not matched to a gene; V was cut back by 5 bases and J by 4 bases. CDR1 is SEHNR, CDR2 FQNEAQ, per germline (reference sequence). The CDR3 contains 16 residues. TCR beta CDR3 sequences were amplified from RNA transcripts. RT-PCR in the first round (using the HTBI primer set) targeted the TCR CDR3. TCRdb processed the multiplex PCR reads anew with MiXCR; each CDR3 protein has one entry. The sample includes under 800,000 distinct CDR3 sequences, approximately 14% seen only once; the top ten take 10% to 13%.

Specimen: blood. The source of this sequence is a woman aged 18-29 years with Graves' hyperthyroidism. The V call is TRBV7-9, the J call TRBJ2-5, with 8 bases lining up with TRBD1. The CDR3 reads CASSEPRGQGGETQYF. In DNA, the CDR3 is TGTGCCAGCAGCGAGCCTAGAGGACAGGGAGGAGAGACCCAGTACTTC.